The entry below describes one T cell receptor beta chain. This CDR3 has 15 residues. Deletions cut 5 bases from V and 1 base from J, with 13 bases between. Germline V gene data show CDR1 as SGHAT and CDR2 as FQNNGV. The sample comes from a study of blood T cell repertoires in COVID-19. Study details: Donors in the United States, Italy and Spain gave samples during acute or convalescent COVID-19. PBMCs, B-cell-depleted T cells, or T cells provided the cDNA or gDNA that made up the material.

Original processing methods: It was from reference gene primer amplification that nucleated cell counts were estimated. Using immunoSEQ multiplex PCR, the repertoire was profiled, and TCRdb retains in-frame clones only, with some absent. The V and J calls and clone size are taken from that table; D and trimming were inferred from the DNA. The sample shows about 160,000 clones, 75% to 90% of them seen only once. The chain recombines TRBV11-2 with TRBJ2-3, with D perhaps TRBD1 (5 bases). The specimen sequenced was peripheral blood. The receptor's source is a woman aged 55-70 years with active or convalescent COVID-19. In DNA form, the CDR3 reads TGTGCCAGCAGCGTAGGCCTACAGGGCACAGATACGCAGTATTTT. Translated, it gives CASSVGLQGTDTQYF.